The 8 T cell receptor beta chains below were found in one sample sequenced in a study of T cells in localized non-small cell lung cancer. The repertoire was sequenced with immunoSEQ multiplex PCR; TCRdb's copy has only in-frame clones and lacks some. The table has about 3,200 clones, roughly 24% seen once. Sequencing was performed on lung tumor tissue, taken before any cancer treatment. The receptor set was obtained from a man aged 40 to 69 with stage I lung adenocarcinoma.

This clone was counted a few times. The rearrangement links TRBV6-8 to TRBJ2-2; D gene uncertain. The V gene lost 0 bases and the J gene lost 6 bases, with 8 bases spanning the gap. The CDR3 has 14 residues. Germline CDR1 reads MNHGY; CDR2 reads SAAAGT. The CDR3 DNA follows: TGTGCCAGCAGTTACTCGGGGTTTGCCGGGGAGCTGTTTTTT. Residues: CASSYSGFAGELFF.

The gene calls are TRBV19 and TRBJ2-1, with 13 nucleotides matching TRBD2. There are 15 residues in the CDR3. The germline gives CDR1 LNHDA, CDR2 SQIVND (reference sequence). V was pared by 10 bases and J by 9 bases, with 12 bases of the junction left unmatched. The CDR3 here is CATRLAGGLIREQFF. The CDR3 DNA sequence: TGTGCCACCCGACTAGCGGGAGGCCTGATCCGTGAGCAGTTCTTC.

The chain has TRBV30 and TRBJ1-1; D perhaps matches TRBD1 (5 bases). Between the trimmed V and J ends, which lost 2 bases and 3 bases, there was a span of 10 bases. CDR3 length: 13 residues. The V gene's germline CDR1 is GTSNPN and CDR2 SVGIG (reference sequence). CDR3 nucleotide sequence: TGTGCCTGGAGTTTTGGAGGGGACACTGAAGCTTTCTTT. It encodes CAWSFGGDTEAFF.

The table lists this clone with a count of one. J is TRBJ1-5 and V is TRBV19; D gene uncertain. The V gene's germline CDR1 is LNHDA and CDR2 SQIVND (reference sequence). Trimming stripped 7 bases from V and 3 bases from J, with 10 bases between. The CDR3 is 13 residues long. The CDR3 region is CASMSPFNQPQHF. CDR3 DNA: TGTGCCAGTATGAGCCCATTCAATCAGCCCCAGCATTTT.

The rearrangement joins TRBV19 to TRBJ2-1, with 9 bases lining up with TRBD1. The CDR3 spans 13 residues. Germline loops: CDR1 LNHDA, CDR2 SQIVND (reference sequence). With 8 bases clipped from V and 9 bases from J, the junction kept 8 bases outside the gene matches. CDR3 loop: CASGGQGVSEQFF. The CDR3 DNA is TGTGCCAGTGGGGGACAGGGAGTTAGTGAGCAGTTCTTC.

This clone was picked up a small number of times. The chain links TRBV6-8 to TRBJ2-5; D remains ambiguous. CDR3 length equals 13 residues. Trimming took off 7 bases at V and 2 bases at J, with 11 bases between the two ends. Germline-derived CDR1 and CDR2 are MNHGY and SAAAGT. CDR3 in amino acids: CASTTARQETQYF. The CDR3 DNA reads as TGTGCCAGCACGACGGCCCGTCAAGAGACCCAGTACTTC.

The chain recombines TRBV29-1 with TRBJ2-4; TRBD2 aligns across 10 bases. The V gene's germline CDR1 is SQVTM and CDR2 ANQGSEA. V gave up 1 base and J gave up 4 bases; unmatched junction bases: 7. The CDR3 runs to 16 residues. The chain's CDR3 is CSVEGGAGGAKNIQYF. The CDR3 coding sequence is TGCAGCGTTGAAGGGGGAGCGGGAGGGGCGAAAAACATTCAGTACTTC.

This clone turned up a few times. The V gene is TRBV12-2, the J gene TRBJ2-3; TRBD2 is the table's D call, not checked against the DNA. TRBV12-2 is an annotated pseudogene. CDR3 length: 15 amino acids. CDR3 protein: CATSSGGPHTDTQYF. Written as DNA, the CDR3 is TGTGCCACATCTAGCGGGGGGCCCCACACAGATACGCAGTATTTT.